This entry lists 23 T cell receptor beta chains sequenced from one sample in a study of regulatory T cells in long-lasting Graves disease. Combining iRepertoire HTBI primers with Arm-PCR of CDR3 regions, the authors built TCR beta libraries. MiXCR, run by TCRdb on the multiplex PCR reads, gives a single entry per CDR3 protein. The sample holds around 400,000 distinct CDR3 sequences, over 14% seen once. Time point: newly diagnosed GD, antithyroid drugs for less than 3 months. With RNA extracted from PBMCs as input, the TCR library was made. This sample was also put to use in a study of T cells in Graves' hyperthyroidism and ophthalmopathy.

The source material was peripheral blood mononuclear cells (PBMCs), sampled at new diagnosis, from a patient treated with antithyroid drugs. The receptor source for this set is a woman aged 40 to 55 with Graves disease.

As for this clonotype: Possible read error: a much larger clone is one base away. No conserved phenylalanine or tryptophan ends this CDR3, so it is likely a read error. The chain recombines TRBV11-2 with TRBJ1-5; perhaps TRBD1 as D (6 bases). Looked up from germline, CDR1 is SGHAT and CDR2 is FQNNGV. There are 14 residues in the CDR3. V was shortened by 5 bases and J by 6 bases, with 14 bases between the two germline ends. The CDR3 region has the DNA TGTGCCAGCAGCCAAGATCCAGGGGTTCAGCCCCAGCATTCT. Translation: CASSQDPGVQPQHS.

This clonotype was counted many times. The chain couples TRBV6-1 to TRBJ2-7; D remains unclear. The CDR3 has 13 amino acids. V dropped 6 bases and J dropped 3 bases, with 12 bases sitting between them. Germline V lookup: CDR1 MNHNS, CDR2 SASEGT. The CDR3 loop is CASRPGSGYEQYF. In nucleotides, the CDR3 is TGTGCCAGCAGACCCGGCTCAGGCTACGAGCAGTACTTC.

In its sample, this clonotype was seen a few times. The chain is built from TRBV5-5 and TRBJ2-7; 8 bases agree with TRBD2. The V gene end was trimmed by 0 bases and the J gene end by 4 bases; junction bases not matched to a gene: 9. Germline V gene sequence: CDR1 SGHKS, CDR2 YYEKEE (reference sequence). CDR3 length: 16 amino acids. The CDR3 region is CASSLVRASGLYEQYF. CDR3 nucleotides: TGTGCCAGCAGCTTGGTCCGGGCTAGCGGGCTATACGAGCAGTACTTC.

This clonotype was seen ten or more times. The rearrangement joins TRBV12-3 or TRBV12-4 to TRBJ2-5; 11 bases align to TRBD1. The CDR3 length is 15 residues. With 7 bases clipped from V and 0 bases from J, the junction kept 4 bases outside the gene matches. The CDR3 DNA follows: TGTGCCAGCACCCCGGGACAGGGGGACCAAGAGACCCAGTACTTC. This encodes CASTPGQGDQETQYF.

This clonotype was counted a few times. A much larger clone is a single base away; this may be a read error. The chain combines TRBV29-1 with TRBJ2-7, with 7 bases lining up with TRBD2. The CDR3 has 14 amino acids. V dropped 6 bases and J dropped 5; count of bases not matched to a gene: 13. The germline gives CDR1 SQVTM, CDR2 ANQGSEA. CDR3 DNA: TGCAGCGTCGGCGGGCTAGCGGAGTCCCACGAGCAGTACTTC. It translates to CSVGGLAESHEQYF.

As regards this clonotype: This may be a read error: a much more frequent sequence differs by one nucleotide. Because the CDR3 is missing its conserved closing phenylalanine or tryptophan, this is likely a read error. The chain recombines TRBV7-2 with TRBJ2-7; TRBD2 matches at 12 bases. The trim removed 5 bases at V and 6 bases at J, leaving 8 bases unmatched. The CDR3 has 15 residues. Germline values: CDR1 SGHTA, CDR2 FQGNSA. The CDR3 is CASSPRLAGVGEQYS. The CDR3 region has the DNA TGTGCCAGCAGCCCGCGACTAGCGGGAGTAGGCGAGCAGTACTCC.

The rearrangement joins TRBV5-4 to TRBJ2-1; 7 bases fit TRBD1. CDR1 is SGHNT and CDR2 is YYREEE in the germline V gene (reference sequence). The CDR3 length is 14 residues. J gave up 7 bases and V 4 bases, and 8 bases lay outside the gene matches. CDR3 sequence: CASSPRQGRNEQFF. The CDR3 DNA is TGTGCCAGCAGCCCTCGACAGGGTAGGAATGAGCAGTTCTTC.

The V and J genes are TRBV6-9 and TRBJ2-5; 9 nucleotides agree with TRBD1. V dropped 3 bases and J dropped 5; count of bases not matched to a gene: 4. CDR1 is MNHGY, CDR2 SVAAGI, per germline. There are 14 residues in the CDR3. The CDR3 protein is CASSYGTGLETQYF. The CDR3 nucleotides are TGTGCCAGCAGTTACGGGACAGGGCTCGAGACCCAGTACTTC.

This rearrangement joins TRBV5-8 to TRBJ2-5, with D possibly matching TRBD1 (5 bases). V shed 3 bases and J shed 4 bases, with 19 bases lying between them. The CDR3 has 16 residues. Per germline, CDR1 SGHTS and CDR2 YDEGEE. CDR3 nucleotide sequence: TGTGCCAGCAGCTCCCTGTGGGGCAGGGCGGCAGAGACCCAGTACTTC. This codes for CASSSLWGRAAETQYF.

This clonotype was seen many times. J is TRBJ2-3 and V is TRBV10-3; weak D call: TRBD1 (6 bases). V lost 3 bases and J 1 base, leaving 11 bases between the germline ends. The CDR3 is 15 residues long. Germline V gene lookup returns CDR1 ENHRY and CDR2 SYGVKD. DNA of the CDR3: TGTGCCATCAGTGACCTCAAGGGGGGCACAGATACGCAGTATTTT. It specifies CAISDLKGGTDTQYF.

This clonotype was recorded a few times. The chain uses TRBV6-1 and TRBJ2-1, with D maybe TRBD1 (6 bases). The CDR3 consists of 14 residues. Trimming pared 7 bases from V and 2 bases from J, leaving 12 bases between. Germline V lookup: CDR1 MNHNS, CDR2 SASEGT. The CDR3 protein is CASTEQGPYNEQFF. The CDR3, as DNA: TGTGCCAGCACCGAACAGGGACCCTACAATGAGCAGTTCTTC.

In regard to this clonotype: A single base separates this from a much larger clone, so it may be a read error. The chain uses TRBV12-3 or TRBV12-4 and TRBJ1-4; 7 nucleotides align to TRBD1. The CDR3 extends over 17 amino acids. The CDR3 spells CASSSNTGVREDERLFF. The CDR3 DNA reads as TGTGCCAGCAGTTCCAATACAGGGGTAAGGGAGGATGAAAGACTGTTTTTT.

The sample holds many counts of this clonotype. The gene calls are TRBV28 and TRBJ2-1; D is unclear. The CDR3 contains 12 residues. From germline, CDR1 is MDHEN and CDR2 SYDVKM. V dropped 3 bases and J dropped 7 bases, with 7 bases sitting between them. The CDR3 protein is CASSFRINEQFF. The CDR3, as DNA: TGTGCCAGCAGTTTTAGGATAAATGAGCAGTTCTTC.

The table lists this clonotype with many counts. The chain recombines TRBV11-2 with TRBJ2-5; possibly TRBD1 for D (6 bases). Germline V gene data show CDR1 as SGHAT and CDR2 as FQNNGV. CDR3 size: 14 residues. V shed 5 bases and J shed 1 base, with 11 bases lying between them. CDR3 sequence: CASSPRTAQETQYF. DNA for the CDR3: TGTGCCAGCAGCCCACGGACAGCCCAAGAGACCCAGTACTTC.

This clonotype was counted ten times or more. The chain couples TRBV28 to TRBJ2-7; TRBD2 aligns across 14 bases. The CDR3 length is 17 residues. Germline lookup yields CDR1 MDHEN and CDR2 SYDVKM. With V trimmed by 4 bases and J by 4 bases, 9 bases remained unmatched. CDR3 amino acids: CASSSIGLAGGSYEQYF. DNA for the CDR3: TGTGCCAGCAGTTCGATCGGACTAGCGGGAGGTTCTTACGAGCAGTACTTC.

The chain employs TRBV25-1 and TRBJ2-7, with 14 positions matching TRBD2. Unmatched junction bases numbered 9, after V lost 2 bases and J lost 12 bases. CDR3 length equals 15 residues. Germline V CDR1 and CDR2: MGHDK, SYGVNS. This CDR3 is CASSEVGTSGRVLYF. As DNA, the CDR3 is TGTGCCAGCAGTGAAGTCGGGACTAGCGGGAGAGTGCTGTACTTC.

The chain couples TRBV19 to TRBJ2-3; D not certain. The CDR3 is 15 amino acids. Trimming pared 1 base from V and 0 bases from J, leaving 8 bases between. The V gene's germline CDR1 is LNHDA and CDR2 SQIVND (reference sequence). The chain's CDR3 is CASSIGVHSTDTQYF. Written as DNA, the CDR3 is TGTGCCAGTAGTATAGGGGTTCATAGCACAGATACGCAGTATTTT.

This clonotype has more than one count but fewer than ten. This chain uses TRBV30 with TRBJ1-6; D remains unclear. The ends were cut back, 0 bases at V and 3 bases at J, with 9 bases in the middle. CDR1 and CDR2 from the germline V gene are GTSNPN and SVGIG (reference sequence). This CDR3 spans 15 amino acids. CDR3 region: CAWSVRAVYNSPLHF. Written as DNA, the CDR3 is TGTGCCTGGAGTGTACGAGCAGTCTATAATTCACCCCTCCACTTT.

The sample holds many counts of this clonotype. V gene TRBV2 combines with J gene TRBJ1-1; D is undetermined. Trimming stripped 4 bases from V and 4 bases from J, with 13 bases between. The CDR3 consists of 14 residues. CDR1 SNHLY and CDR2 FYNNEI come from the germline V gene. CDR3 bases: TGTGCCAGCAGTGGGCAGATGGGTACCACTGAAGCTTTCTTT. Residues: CASSGQMGTTEAFF.

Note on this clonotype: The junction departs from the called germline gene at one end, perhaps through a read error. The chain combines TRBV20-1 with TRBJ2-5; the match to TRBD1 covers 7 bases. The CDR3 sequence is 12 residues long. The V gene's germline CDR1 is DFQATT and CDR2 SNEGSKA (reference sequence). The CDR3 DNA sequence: TGCAGTGCTACTGGGCTCCGGGACAGCCTTGTCTTC. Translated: CSATGLRDSLVF.

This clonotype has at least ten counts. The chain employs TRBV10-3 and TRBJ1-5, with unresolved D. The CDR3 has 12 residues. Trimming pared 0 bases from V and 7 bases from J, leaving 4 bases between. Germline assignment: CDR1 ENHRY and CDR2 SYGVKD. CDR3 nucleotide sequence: TGTGCCATCAGTGAGTCGGGCCAGCCCCAGCATTTT. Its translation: CAISESGQPQHF.

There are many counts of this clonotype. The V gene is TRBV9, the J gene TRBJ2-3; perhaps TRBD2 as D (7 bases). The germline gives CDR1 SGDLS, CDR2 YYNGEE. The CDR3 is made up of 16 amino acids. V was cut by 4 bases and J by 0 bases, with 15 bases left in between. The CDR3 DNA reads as TGTGCCAGCAGCTCAGGGGAGGGAGGTAGCACAGATACGCAGTATTTT. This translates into CASSSGEGGSTDTQYF.

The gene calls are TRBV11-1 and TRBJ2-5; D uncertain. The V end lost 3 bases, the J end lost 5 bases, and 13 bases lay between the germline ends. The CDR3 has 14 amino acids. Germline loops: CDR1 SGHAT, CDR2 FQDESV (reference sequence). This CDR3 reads CASSLSSGQETQYF. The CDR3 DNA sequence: TGTGCCAGCAGCTTGTCTTCCGGGCAGGAGACCCAGTACTTC.